This TCR beta chain was profiled in a study of blood T cell repertoires in COVID-19. The data were produced by immunoSEQ multiplex PCR, yet TCRdb's version contains in-frame clones alone and is incomplete. This sample yields approximately 280,000 clones, of which 85% to 90% are seen a single time; more than 1.5% belongs to the top ten. This receptor was identified in a woman in her fifties or sixties who had recovered from COVID-19. Sample: PBMCs or T cells enriched from blood (not recorded which).

CDR3 sequence (DNA): TGTGCCAGCAGTGAATCTTACGGTTCTTGGGGCGGTCTAGAGACCCAGTACTTC. Translated: CASSESYGSWGGLETQYF. V and J are TRBV6-1 and TRBJ2-5; D is possibly TRBD1 (5 bases). Per the germline V gene, CDR1 is MNHNS and CDR2 is SASEGT. The CDR3 extends over 18 amino acids. The V end was cut by 2 bases, the J end by 4 bases, with 23 bases between.